This TCR beta chain comes out of a study of regulatory T cells in long-lasting Graves disease. The germline V and J ends were trimmed by 7 bases and 2 bases, with 9 bases remaining between them. In germline, CDR1 is MNHEY, CDR2 SMNVEV (reference sequence). The CDR3 runs 12 residues. CDR3 regions were amplified by Arm-PCR using iRepertoire HTBI primers to build TCR beta libraries. TCRdb reanalysed the multiplex PCR reads using MiXCR and keeps one entry per CDR3 protein. The sample includes 400,000 to 450,000 distinct CDR3 sequences, around a quarter seen only once; the top ten take around 24%. Points from the study as a whole: Newly diagnosed Graves' patients exceeded persistent ones in TCR diversity. Favored usage of TRBV28, TRBJ1-2 and TRBJ2-5 was recorded in persistent disease. Between persistent patients, 2,500 to 3,500 public clonotypes were shared, exceeding the 800 to 1,000 shared between new patients.

Time point here: persistent/refractory GD, antithyroid drugs over 5 years with positive TRAb. Generation of the TCR library employed RNA extracted from PBMCs. Enrollment of patients was through an endocrinology department in Xi'an, China. With respect to this clonotype: Its antigen is as yet unknown.

The source of this sequence is a female donor with Graves disease. Sequenced material: peripheral blood mononuclear cells (PBMCs), taken when the disease was refractory, from a patient treated with antithyroid drugs. The chain uses TRBV27 and TRBJ2-7, with D unclear. CDR3 in DNA: TGTGCCAGCATTAAAACGACCTACGAGCAGTACTTC. Its translation: CASIKTTYEQYF.